This section outlines one T cell receptor beta chain sequence together with its context. Its antigen remains unknown. Germline CDR1 and CDR2: LNHDA and SQIVND (reference sequence). V dropped 6 bases and J dropped 1 base, with 9 bases sitting between them. The CDR3 is 14 amino acids. The data derive from a study of OX40 agonist ivuxolimab in advanced cancers. Study-wide context: Patients were dosed intravenously with ivuxolimab at 0.01 to 10 mg/kg every 2 weeks. Partial responses, seen in three patients, involved one hepatocellular carcinoma and two cutaneous melanomas.

Study-wide findings and caveats: CD4+ and CD8+ T cells in blood underwent clonal expansion by week 6 at 0.1 to 3.0 mg/kg. Undetermined was the antigen specificity of the expanded peripheral T cells.

TCRdb's copy holds only in-frame clones and misses some; the assay was immunoSEQ multiplex PCR. The sample has roughly 53,000 clones; roughly 90% are singletons. The sequenced sample was CD4+ or CD8+ T cells sorted from blood, obtained in a trial of the OX40 agonist ivuxolimab. The sequence was collected from an adult with an advanced solid tumor such as melanoma, head and neck, liver or kidney cancer. This chain joins TRBV19 and TRBJ2-2; perhaps TRBD1 as D (6 bases). CDR3 residues: CASSGTKNTGELFF. The CDR3 nucleotides read TGTGCCAGTAGCGGGACAAAGAACACCGGGGAGCTGTTTTTT.